The sequence of this T cell receptor (beta chain) was determined in a study of T-cell reconstitution after alpha-beta-depleted transplantation in children. Unique molecular identifiers tagged the TCRbeta library. TCRdb re-called the PCR reads with MiXCR, one entry per CDR3 protein. The sample lists a few hundred thousand distinct CDR3 sequences, 23% seen once, with 9.5% to 13% in the top ten. Only a few counts were recorded for this clonotype. The CDR3 totals 14 residues. Per germline, CDR1 SEHNR and CDR2 FQNEAQ (reference sequence). Deletions cut 4 bases from V and 7 bases from J, with 16 bases between.

The V gene is TRBV7-9, the J gene TRBJ1-2; the D gene is possibly TRBD1 (5 bases). Material: PBMCs, mostly from graft donor cells, obtained 180 days after TCRalphabeta/CD19-depleted stem cell transplant. The sequence came from a male patient younger than 18 who had a stem cell transplant for acute lymphoblastic leukemia, so the T cells may come from the graft donor. CDR3 loop: CASSSPDTLGGYTF. The CDR3 DNA is TGTGCCAGCAGCTCTCCGGACACGCTTGGTGGCTACACCTTC.